This T cell receptor (beta chain) was documented in a study of T cell responses to AZD1222 COVID-19 vaccine (dated by TCRdb to 2020 to 2023). Background on the whole study: TCR sequencing covered roughly 230 trial participants: nearly 210 given two doses of AZD1222 and 26 given two doses of MenACWY control vaccine. Enrollment into the trials was organized by age into subgroups of 18-55, 56-69 and 70-plus years, and those subgroups contained roughly 160, 29 and 62 TCR-sequenced participants, respectively.

The CDR3 regions of human TCRbeta chains were analyzed by immunosequencing. In the source study's methods: TCRs in the repertoires were matched against a reference library of SARS-CoV-2-specific TCRs that had been generated with the MIRA antigen-specificity platform. Breadth was defined as the fraction of unique TCRs that were SARS-CoV-2-associated, and depth was defined as the fraction of total T cells that were SARS-CoV-2-associated. Using the MIRA data, each spike-specific TCR was mapped to the spike region that the TCR reacts to and placed in a CD4 or CD8 class. Log10-transformed breadth and depth values were compared by one-way ANOVA with Sidak's multiple comparisons tests. TCRdb stores this immuneACCESS table with in-frame sequences only. Part of the clones is absent; in the studies checked, under half of the shortfall reflects unresolved V genes, and no reason is known for the rest. The D gene and trimming were derived from the DNA, and the V and J assignments and clone size from that table. For this sample the table gives over 200,000 clones, of which around 94% were detected only once. Approximately 1.5% of the sample is held by the ten biggest clonotypes.

V is pruned by 4 bases and J by 3 bases, leaving 9 bases of the junction without a gene match. Inclusive of the bounding cysteine and phenylalanine, the CDR3 is 16 residues long. Only the CDR3 part of the read is kept: 48 bases, read in frame from the first base. In the germline V gene (reference sequence), CDR1 corresponds to SGHNT and CDR2 to YYREEE. The study at large found these results: Vaccine-associated CD4 TCRs spanned the whole spike protein, with dominant responses in regions 160-218 and 743-854. Spike-specific TCR breadth and depth rose significantly after two AZD1222 doses compared with day 0 and with MenACWY recipients. Only six or seven AZD1222 recipients were SARS-CoV-2 seropositive at baseline, limiting conclusions about previously exposed vaccinees. Most participants were white British and females outnumbered males, and the authors suggested that clonal diversity may have been underestimated. Reportedly, close to half of the unique spike-specific TCRs recognized epitopes lying outside the regions that are mutated in the B.1.351 and B.1.1.7 variants. Because no day 14 peak-response samples were available, repertoires were characterized only after the peak T cell response. In the small 56-69-year group, the increase in depth fell short of significance, most likely because of low power.

Regarding this clone: Its antigen is unknown. Base qualities are not provided; no much larger clone lies one nucleotide away.

According to the study, the label for this sample's time point signals: about 28 days (+/-7) after the second vaccine dose. The sample's treatment or condition, from its label and the paper: meningococcal conjugate vaccine given as trial control. The vaccinee samples were drawn from two UK trials, COV001 and COV002, one of which was a single-blind randomized controlled phase 2/3 trial testing AZD1222 (ChAdOx1 nCoV-19) in healthy adults. For TCRbeta chain sequencing, PBMC samples were collected from trial participants at day 0 and at day 28 after the second dose. The source was peripheral blood, collected 28 days after the second dose of the MenACWY control vaccine. The rearranged segments are TRBV5-4 and TRBJ1-4, and TRBD1 matches 7 of the central bases. The clonotype originates from an adult who received the MenACWY meningococcal vaccine as a control. The sequence in DNA is TGTGCCAGCAGCCCCCGACGGACAGGCGCTAATGAAAAACTGTTTTTT. It encodes CASSPRRTGANEKLFF.